This T cell receptor beta chain stems from a study of CD8 T cells in Susac syndrome. This CDR3 contains 13 residues. Germline-derived CDR1 and CDR2 are SEHNR and FQNEAQ (reference sequence). V was trimmed by 7 bases and J by 6 bases, leaving 13 bases between them. RNA amounts of about 0.5 to 1 ug underwent reverse transcription with random hexamers. TCRdb processed the immunoSEQ multiplex PCR reads anew with MiXCR; each CDR3 protein has one entry. The sample includes 75,000 or so distinct CDR3 sequences, around 94% of them seen just once. V and J are TRBV7-9 and TRBJ2-1; tentatively, D is TRBD2 (6 bases). Sequenced input: CD8+ T cells from PBMCs. The sequence derives from a human donor with Susac syndrome. The CDR3 is CASTGGVPNEQFF. The CDR3, as DNA: TGTGCCAGCACGGGCGGGGTTCCCAATGAGCAGTTCTTC.